The 8 T cell receptor beta chains reported below all come from one sample, sequenced in a study of cytomegalovirus exposure and HLA in healthy donors. The PCR ran on 60 Vbeta and 13 Jbeta primers. TCRdb's copy holds only in-frame clones and misses some; the assay was immunoSEQ multiplex PCR. The sample holds about 140,000 clones; over 65% are singletons and the top ten take just under 3%. The sample was PBMCs. Every receptor here comes from a female donor in good health and CMV-seronegative.

V is TRBV19 and J is TRBJ2-7; 7 positions match TRBD1. There are 14 residues in the CDR3. Germline assignment: CDR1 LNHDA and CDR2 SQIVND (reference sequence). J gave up 4 bases and V 1 base, and 4 bases lay outside the gene matches. The CDR3 sequence is CASSIATGSYEQYF. The CDR3 bases are TGTGCCAGTAGTATAGCGACAGGGAGTTACGAGCAGTACTTC.

This clone showed up just once. The V call is TRBV7-2, the J call TRBJ2-7, with D tentatively TRBD1 (6 bases). The CDR3 runs 13 residues. Trimming shortened V by 5 bases and J by 3 bases, and 11 bases separated the two germline ends. Germline V gene lookup returns CDR1 SGHTA and CDR2 FQGNSA. The CDR3 coding sequence is TGTGCCAGCAGCCAGAGACAGGTCTACGAGCAGTACTTC. Its protein product is CASSQRQVYEQYF. Full variable domain (remainder filled in from reference TRBV7-2 and TRBJ2-7): GAGVSQSPSNKVTEKGKDVELRCDPISGHTALYWYRQSLGQGLEFLIYFQGNSAPDKSGLPSDRFSAERTGGSVSTLTIQRTQQEDSAVYLCASSQRQVYEQYFGPGTRLTVT.

The J gene is TRBJ1-6, the V gene TRBV4-1; 9 bases match TRBD1. The trim removed 0 bases at V and 13 bases at J, leaving 10 bases unmatched. The CDR3 has 16 residues. CDR1 and CDR2 (germline): MGHRA, YSYEKL. Here the CDR3 reads CASSQEGQGGGRPLHF. The CDR3 DNA reads as TGCGCCAGCAGCCAAGAGGGACAGGGAGGGGGACGGCCCCTCCACTTT.

This clone was detected a few times. This chain's CDR3 is CASSQGQGRDTQYF. CDR3 nucleotide sequence: TGCGCCAGCAGCCAGGGACAGGGGAGAGATACGCAGTATTTT. The chain has TRBV4-1 and TRBJ2-3, with 10 bases that match TRBD1. The V gene's germline CDR1 is MGHRA and CDR2 YSYEKL. The V and J ends lost 3 bases and 5 bases, in that order; junction bases with no gene match: 2. The CDR3 has 14 residues.

This chain connects TRBV5-1 to TRBJ2-7; a possible D gene is TRBD2 (6 bases). Trimming removed 5 bases at V and 3 bases at J, with 15 bases between. CDR1 is SGHRS and CDR2 is YFSETQ in the germline V gene. There are 14 residues in the CDR3. CDR3 in amino acids: CASSPSTRNYEQYF. In nucleotides, the CDR3 is TGCGCCAGCAGTCCGTCGACTAGGAACTACGAGCAGTACTTC.

The CDR3 region is CASSKGTGEKLFF. In DNA form, the CDR3 reads TGTGCCAGCAGCAAAGGAACAGGTGAAAAACTGTTTTTT. The V call is TRBV21-1, the J call TRBJ1-4; TRBD1, the table's D call, was not compared with the DNA. TRBV21-1 is a documented pseudogene. The length of the CDR3 is 13 residues.

The V and J genes are TRBV6-1 and TRBJ2-5; D perhaps matches TRBD2 (6 bases). The CDR3 sequence is 14 residues long. Trimming removed 6 bases from V and 9 bases from J, with 20 bases in between. The germline V gene has CDR1 MNHNS and CDR2 SASEGT. The CDR3 is CASRTGTAFGAQYF. For the CDR3, the DNA is TGTGCCAGCAGAACCGGGACTGCCTTTGGGGCCCAGTACTTC.

V usage is TRBV30 and J usage is TRBJ1-2; D gene ambiguous. The germline V and J ends were trimmed by 3 bases and 7 bases, with 12 bases remaining between them. Germline CDR1 is GTSNPN and CDR2 is SVGIG (reference sequence). The CDR3 sequence is 12 residues long. The CDR3 reads CAWSRLVGGYTF. CDR3 sequence (DNA): TGTGCCTGGAGCCGCCTAGTAGGTGGCTACACCTTC.